This TCR beta chain was sequenced for a study of OX40 agonist ivuxolimab in advanced cancers. Background on the study: Cancers in dose escalation were hepatocellular, melanoma, renal cell and head and neck. A history of anti-PD-1, anti-PD-L1 or anti-CTLA-4 therapy was acceptable, and more than 30% had some.

Germline V gene lookup returns CDR1 SGHTA and CDR2 FQGTGA. Trimming pared 2 bases from V and 4 bases from J, leaving 5 bases between. The CDR3 extends over 12 amino acids. Libraries were prepared by immunoSEQ multiplex PCR; TCRdb keeps only in-frame clonotypes and omits some of them. Seen here are about 46,000 clones, 77% observed once, and the top ten hold under 3%. Peripheral blood came from all dose cohorts at three timepoints. This specimen was CD4+ or CD8+ T cells sorted from blood, taken in a trial of the OX40 agonist ivuxolimab. This TCR derives from an adult with an advanced solid tumor such as melanoma, head and neck, liver or kidney cancer. V usage is TRBV7-3 and J usage is TRBJ1-2; D unresolved. The CDR3 loop is CASSLVSYGYTF. The CDR3 nucleotides are TGTGCCAGCAGCTTAGTTTCCTATGGCTACACCTTC.